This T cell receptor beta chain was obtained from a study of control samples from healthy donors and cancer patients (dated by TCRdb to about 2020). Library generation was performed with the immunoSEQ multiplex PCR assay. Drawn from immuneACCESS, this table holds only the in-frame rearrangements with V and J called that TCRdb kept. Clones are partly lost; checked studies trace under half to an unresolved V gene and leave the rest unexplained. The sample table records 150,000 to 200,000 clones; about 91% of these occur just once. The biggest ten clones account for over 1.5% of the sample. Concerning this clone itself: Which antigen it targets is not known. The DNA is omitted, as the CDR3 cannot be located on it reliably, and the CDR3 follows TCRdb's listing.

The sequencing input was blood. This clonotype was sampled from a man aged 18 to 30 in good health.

Here the CDR3 is given as CASSLGWAQGINKYF. The rearrangement joined TRBV11-2 to TRBJ2-7; no check of the table's D call, TRBD1, against the DNA was made. Including the terminal cysteine and phenylalanine, the CDR3 comprises 15 residues. As encoded in the germline V gene, CDR1 is SGHAT while CDR2 is FQNNGV.